Listed below are T cell receptor beta chains from one sample, sequenced in a study of sequential checkpoint blockade in melanoma. Clones were read by immunoSEQ multiplex PCR, and TCRdb kept only the in-frame ones, dropping some. The data show about 3,100 clones, roughly a quarter seen once. The specimen was tumor tissue (inferred from file names), collected from a patient given nivolumab and ipilimumab in sequence. These receptors all come from a human donor with melanoma. The CDR3 runs from the conserved cysteine through the conserved F or W. D genes are given only for firm matches. Clone size is shown for a subset of rows, as once, few, many or a class of expanded clone.

CDR3 protein: CASGPGQVSNQPQHF
CDR3 DNA: TGTGCTAGTGGTCCCGGACAGGTTAGCAATCAGCCCCAGCATTTT
V gene: TRBV12-5
J gene: TRBJ1-5
clone size: .
D gene: TRBD1

CDR3 protein: CAWSAGYDYGYTF
CDR3 DNA: TGTGCCTGGAGTGCTGGGTATGACTATGGCTACACCTTC
V gene: TRBV30
J gene: TRBJ1-2
clone size: .
D gene: .

CDR3 protein: CASSRPGVFETQYF
CDR3 DNA: TGCGCCAGCAGCCGACCCGGGGTTTTCGAGACCCAGTACTTC
V gene: TRBV1
J gene: TRBJ2-5
clone size: many
D gene: .

CDR3 protein: CSVANRGYNEQFF
CDR3 DNA: TGCAGCGTTGCCAACAGGGGATACAATGAGCAGTTCTTC
V gene: TRBV29-1
J gene: TRBJ2-1
clone size: .
D gene: TRBD1

CDR3 protein: CAWSKGQDNSPLHF
CDR3 DNA: TGTGCCTGGAGTAAGGGACAGGATAATTCACCCCTCCACTTT
V gene: TRBV30
J gene: TRBJ1-6
clone size: .
D gene: TRBD1

CDR3 protein: CATRTSGNTIYF
CDR3 DNA: TGTGCCACCCGGACCTCTGGAAACACCATATATTTT
V gene: TRBV6-8
J gene: TRBJ1-3
clone size: large
D gene: .

CDR3 protein: CASSPALSTDTQYF
CDR3 DNA: TGTGCCAGCAGCCCGGCCCTGAGCACAGATACGCAGTATTTT
V gene: TRBV11-3
J gene: TRBJ2-3
clone size: many
D gene: .

CDR3 protein: CASSQGTFYNEQFF
CDR3 DNA: TGTGCCAGCAGCCAAGGGACATTCTACAATGAGCAGTTCTTC
V gene: TRBV11-3
J gene: TRBJ2-1
clone size: medium-sized
D gene: .

CDR3 protein: CASGGTGRTGELFF
CDR3 DNA: TGTGCTAGTGGGGGGACAGGGAGGACCGGGGAGCTGTTTTTT
V gene: TRBV12-5
J gene: TRBJ2-2
clone size: .
D gene: TRBD1

CDR3 protein: CASSYSEQWADRNTEAFF
CDR3 DNA: TGTGCCAGCAGTTACTCAGAACAGTGGGCGGACCGGAACACTGAAGCTTTCTTT
V gene: TRBV6-8
J gene: TRBJ1-1
clone size: few
D gene: .

CDR3 protein: CASSASGTQGYGYTF
CDR3 DNA: TGTGCCAGCTCAGCCTCCGGGACTCAGGGCTATGGCTACACCTTC
V gene: TRBV18
J gene: TRBJ1-2
clone size: .
D gene: .

CDR3 protein: CASSRDTDTQYF
CDR3 DNA: TGTGCCAGCTCACGAGACACAGATACGCAGTATTTT
V gene: TRBV18
J gene: TRBJ2-3
clone size: .
D gene: .

CDR3 protein: CASSPSGGLGGYTF
CDR3 DNA: TGTGCCAGCAGCCCATCGGGGGGCCTAGGTGGCTACACCTTC
V gene: TRBV11-3
J gene: TRBJ1-2
clone size: many
D gene: .

CDR3 protein: CASSFDRGTEAFF
CDR3 DNA: TGTGCCAGCAGCTTCGACAGGGGCACTGAAGCTTTCTTT
V gene: TRBV7-1
J gene: TRBJ1-1
clone size: few
D gene: TRBD1

CDR3 protein: CASSSRTRAREAFF
CDR3 DNA: TGTGCCAGCAGCTCCCGAACCCGGGCCAGGGAAGCTTTCTTT
V gene: TRBV11-3
J gene: TRBJ1-1
clone size: many
D gene: .

CDR3 protein: CASSQERGQGNNEQFF
CDR3 DNA: TGCGCCAGCAGCCAAGAGCGGGGACAGGGGAACAATGAGCAGTTCTTC
V gene: TRBV1
J gene: TRBJ2-1
clone size: .
D gene: .

CDR3 protein: CASSVGPLPSYNEQFF
CDR3 DNA: TGTGCCAGCAGCGTGGGGCCTTTGCCATCCTACAATGAGCAGTTCTTC
V gene: TRBV9
J gene: TRBJ2-1
clone size: few
D gene: .

CDR3 protein: CASSYSYDTSYEQYF
CDR3 DNA: TGTGCCAGCAGTTACTCGTATGACACCTCCTACGAGCAGTACTTC
V gene: TRBV6-8
J gene: TRBJ2-7
clone size: few
D gene: .

CDR3 protein: CATSSQGGGNTEAFF
CDR3 DNA: TGTGCCACCAGCAGCCAGGGAGGAGGGAACACTGAAGCTTTCTTT
V gene: TRBV15
J gene: TRBJ1-1
clone size: few
D gene: .

CDR3 protein: CAISEGGQATQYF
CDR3 DNA: TGTGCCATCAGTGAGGGGGGCCAGGCTACGCAGTATTTT
V gene: TRBV10-3
J gene: TRBJ2-3
clone size: medium-sized
D gene: .

CDR3 protein: CASRQGHYGYTF
CDR3 DNA: TGTGCCAGCAGACAGGGTCACTATGGCTACACCTTC
V gene: TRBV6-8
J gene: TRBJ1-2
clone size: .
D gene: .

CDR3 protein: CASRSAGSTDTQYF
CDR3 DNA: TGTGCCAGCAGGTCCGCAGGGAGCACAGATACGCAGTATTTT
V gene: TRBV6-8
J gene: TRBJ2-3
clone size: .
D gene: .

CDR3 protein: CASSLYHGQDNSPLHF
CDR3 DNA: TGTGCCAGTAGTCTGTACCACGGACAGGATAATTCACCCCTCCACTTT
V gene: TRBV19
J gene: TRBJ1-6
clone size: .
D gene: TRBD1

CDR3 protein: CASSLGQGVKTGYTF
CDR3 DNA: TGTGCCAGCAGCTTAGGGCAGGGGGTGAAAACTGGCTACACCTTC
V gene: TRBV11-3
J gene: TRBJ1-2
clone size: medium-sized
D gene: TRBD1

CDR3 protein: CASSEGPGGGTDTQYF
CDR3 DNA: TGTGCCAGCAGTGAAGGGCCGGGAGGCGGGACAGATACGCAGTATTTT
V gene: TRBV9
J gene: TRBJ2-3
clone size: few
D gene: TRBD2

CDR3 protein: CASSQTTGAYEQYF
CDR3 DNA: TGTGCCAGCAGCCAAACGACAGGGGCCTACGAGCAGTACTTC
V gene: TRBV11-3
J gene: TRBJ2-7
clone size: medium-sized
D gene: TRBD1

CDR3 protein: CASSRTVRAGGRYEQYF
CDR3 DNA: TGCGCCAGCAGCCGGACCGTCCGGGCGGGAGGAAGGTACGAGCAGTACTTC
V gene: TRBV5-1
J gene: TRBJ2-7
clone size: .
D gene: TRBD2

CDR3 protein: CASRPGIVRLGELFF
CDR3 DNA: TGTGCCAGCAGACCCGGGATTGTGAGGCTTGGGGAGCTGTTTTTT
V gene: TRBV6-8
J gene: TRBJ2-2
clone size: few
D gene: .

CDR3 protein: CAISGGSSYNEQFF
CDR3 DNA: TGTGCCATCAGTGGCGGAAGCTCCTACAATGAGCAGTTCTTC
V gene: TRBV6-8
J gene: TRBJ2-1
clone size: medium-sized
D gene: .

CDR3 protein: CASSIGTGGSDTQYF
CDR3 DNA: TGCGCCAGCAGCATAGGGACAGGGGGATCAGATACGCAGTATTTT
V gene: TRBV5-1
J gene: TRBJ2-3
clone size: .
D gene: TRBD1

CDR3 protein: CASSSVWDASPLHF
CDR3 DNA: TGTGCCAGCAGCTCCGTGTGGGACGCTTCACCCCTCCACTTT
V gene: TRBV11-3
J gene: TRBJ1-6
clone size: many
D gene: .

CDR3 protein: CASSVAPDRGREAIQYF
CDR3 DNA: TGTGCCAGCAGCGTAGCTCCGGACAGGGGGCGCGAGGCCATTCAGTACTTC
V gene: TRBV9
J gene: TRBJ2-4
clone size: large
D gene: TRBD1

CDR3 protein: CASSLGRGNQPQHF
CDR3 DNA: TGTGCCAGCAGCTTGGGCAGGGGTAATCAGCCCCAGCATTTT
V gene: TRBV11-3
J gene: TRBJ1-5
clone size: .
D gene: .

CDR3 protein: CASSETGTAYDTQYF
CDR3 DNA: TGTGCCAGCAGTGAGACCGGGACGGCCTACGATACGCAGTATTTT
V gene: TRBV6-8
J gene: TRBJ2-3
clone size: .
D gene: .

CDR3 protein: CAWSVGGNTIYF
CDR3 DNA: TGTGCCTGGAGTGTAGGGGGAAACACCATATATTTT
V gene: TRBV30
J gene: TRBJ1-3
clone size: .
D gene: .

CDR3 protein: CASSFGSGDGDTQYF
CDR3 DNA: TGTGCCAGCAGCTTCGGTAGCGGGGATGGAGATACGCAGTATTTT
V gene: TRBV6-8
J gene: TRBJ2-3
clone size: few
D gene: TRBD2

CDR3 protein: CASNREVNAVMNTEAFF
CDR3 DNA: TGCGCCAGCAATAGGGAGGTAAATGCAGTCATGAACACTGAAGCTTTCTTT
V gene: TRBV5-1
J gene: TRBJ1-1
clone size: .
D gene: .

CDR3 protein: CASSTPGLENIQYF
CDR3 DNA: TGTGCCAGTAGTACCCCTGGACTGGAAAACATTCAGTACTTC
V gene: TRBV19
J gene: TRBJ2-4
clone size: .
D gene: .

CDR3 protein: CASSPRVGGSGNTIYF
CDR3 DNA: TGTGCCAGCAGCCCCAGGGTGGGCGGCTCTGGAAACACCATATATTTT
V gene: TRBV11-3
J gene: TRBJ1-3
clone size: medium-sized
D gene: .

CDR3 protein: CASKTGTNTGELFF
CDR3 DNA: TGTGCCAGCAAAACAGGAACGAACACCGGGGAGCTGTTTTTT
V gene: TRBV6-8
J gene: TRBJ2-2
clone size: medium-sized
D gene: .

CDR3 protein: CASSYGGPNNEQFF
CDR3 DNA: TGTGCCAGCAGTTACGGGGGCCCGAACAATGAGCAGTTCTTC
V gene: TRBV6-8
J gene: TRBJ2-1
clone size: .
D gene: .

CDR3 protein: CASSSFRGNTEAFF
CDR3 DNA: TGTGCCAGCAGTTCTTTCAGGGGGAACACTGAAGCTTTCTTT
V gene: TRBV6-8
J gene: TRBJ1-1
clone size: medium-sized
D gene: .

CDR3 protein: CASSFQTGGGGEPQHF
CDR3 DNA: TGTGCCAGCAGTTTCCAGACAGGGGGCGGAGGGGAGCCCCAGCATTTT
V gene: TRBV6-8
J gene: TRBJ1-5
clone size: .
D gene: TRBD1

CDR3 protein: CASSLLGTENTEAFF
CDR3 DNA: TGTGCCAGCAGTCTACTGGGGACAGAGAACACTGAAGCTTTCTTT
V gene: TRBV28
J gene: TRBJ1-1
clone size: few
D gene: TRBD1

CDR3 protein: CSVESEGRGAEAFF
CDR3 DNA: TGCAGCGTTGAATCTGAGGGTCGAGGCGCTGAAGCTTTCTTT
V gene: TRBV29-1
J gene: TRBJ1-1
clone size: .
D gene: .

CDR3 protein: CASSEVERTALTQHF
CDR3 DNA: TGTGCCAGCAGTGAAGTTGAACGGACCGCCCTGACCCAGCATTTT
V gene: TRBV6-1
J gene: TRBJ1-5
clone size: medium-sized
D gene: .

CDR3 protein: CASSHLGQGSYEQYF
CDR3 DNA: TGTGCCAGCAGTCACCTCGGACAGGGGTCCTACGAGCAGTACTTC
V gene: TRBV9
J gene: TRBJ2-7
clone size: .
D gene: TRBD1

CDR3 protein: CASSDWVTNEKLFF
CDR3 DNA: TGTGCCAGCAGTGATTGGGTAACTAATGAAAAACTGTTTTTT
V gene: TRBV6-8
J gene: TRBJ1-4
clone size: .
D gene: .

CDR3 protein: CASRTRSTDTQYF
CDR3 DNA: TGTGCCAGCCGGACCAGAAGCACAGATACGCAGTATTTT
V gene: TRBV19
J gene: TRBJ2-3
clone size: .
D gene: .

CDR3 protein: CASRLGAGNTIYF
CDR3 DNA: TGTGCCAGTAGGTTAGGGGCTGGAAACACCATATATTTT
V gene: TRBV19
J gene: TRBJ1-3
clone size: .
D gene: .

CDR3 protein: CASSRSGLAGGNEQFF
CDR3 DNA: TGTGCCAGCAGCCGATCGGGACTAGCGGGGGGGAATGAGCAGTTCTTC
V gene: TRBV11-3
J gene: TRBJ2-1
clone size: .
D gene: TRBD2

CDR3 protein: CASPFGGQRDTEAFF
CDR3 DNA: TGTGCCAGCCCGTTCGGAGGCCAAAGGGACACTGAAGCTTTCTTT
V gene: TRBV18
J gene: TRBJ1-1
clone size: .
D gene: .

CDR3 protein: CASSAGQGDSPLHF
CDR3 DNA: TGTGCCAGCAGCGCGGGACAGGGGGATTCACCCCTCCACTTT
V gene: TRBV9
J gene: TRBJ1-6
clone size: .
D gene: TRBD1

CDR3 protein: CAWSVSLLNQPQHF
CDR3 DNA: TGTGCCTGGAGTGTATCTCTCCTCAATCAGCCCCAGCATTTT
V gene: TRBV30
J gene: TRBJ1-5
clone size: .
D gene: .

CDR3 protein: CSVGTHPGELFF
CDR3 DNA: TGCAGCGTGGGGACCCACCCCGGGGAGCTGTTTTTT
V gene: TRBV29-1
J gene: TRBJ2-2
clone size: .
D gene: .

CDR3 protein: CASSPEKDYGYTF
CDR3 DNA: TGTGCCAGCTCACCCGAAAAGGATTATGGCTACACCTTC
V gene: TRBV18
J gene: TRBJ1-2
clone size: .
D gene: .

CDR3 protein: CASSELESPYEQYF
CDR3 DNA: TGTGCCAGCAGTGAGCTAGAGAGTCCCTACGAGCAGTACTTC
V gene: TRBV25-1
J gene: TRBJ2-7
clone size: few
D gene: .